The entry that follows covers one T cell receptor (beta chain) sequence. The sample comes from a study of Ad26.COV2.S vaccination and SARS-CoV-2 variants. In the study overall: COV1001, an Ad26.COV2.S trial, supplied this vaccine-arm donor. The study gave Ad26.COV2.S intramuscularly, once or twice 56 days apart.

The CDR3 runs 15 residues. J lost 3 bases, V lost 4 bases, and 5 bases had no gene match. Per the germline V gene, CDR1 is SGHTA and CDR2 is FQGNSA. Treatment indicated: roughly 19 received Ad26.COV2.S at low or high dose, single or two shots; about 5 received placebo; per-sample allocation not given. Samples came from day 63 after the first vaccine or placebo injection. The method was immunoSEQ multiplex PCR; TCRdb's version includes in-frame clones alone and lacks a portion of them. The sample includes hundreds of thousands of clones, roughly 90% of them seen just once. The rearrangement links TRBV7-2 to TRBJ2-7; TRBD2 agrees at 11 bases. The clonotype was recovered from a person aged 18-60 years who received the Ad26.COV2.S COVID-19 vaccine or a placebo. The sequencing here drew on peripheral blood, taken in a trial of Ad26.COV2.S vaccine versus placebo. The CDR3 reads CASSSLAGGLYEQYF. DNA for the CDR3: TGTGCCAGCAGCTCTCTAGCGGGAGGCCTCTACGAGCAGTACTTC.